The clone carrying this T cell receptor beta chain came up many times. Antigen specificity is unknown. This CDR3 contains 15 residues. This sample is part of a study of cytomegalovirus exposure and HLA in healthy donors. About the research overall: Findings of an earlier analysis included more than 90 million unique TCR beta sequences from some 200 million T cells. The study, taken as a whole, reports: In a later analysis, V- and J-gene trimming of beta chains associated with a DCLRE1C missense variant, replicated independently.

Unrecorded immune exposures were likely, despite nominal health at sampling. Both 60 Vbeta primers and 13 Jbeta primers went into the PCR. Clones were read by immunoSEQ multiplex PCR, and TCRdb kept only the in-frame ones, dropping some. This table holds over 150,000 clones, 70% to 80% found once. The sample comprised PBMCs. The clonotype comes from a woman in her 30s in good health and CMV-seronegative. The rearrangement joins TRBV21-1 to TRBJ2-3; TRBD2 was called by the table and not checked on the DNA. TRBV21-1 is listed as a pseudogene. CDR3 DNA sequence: TGTGCCAGCAGCAAAGCAGGGCGGGAGCCAGATACGCAGTATTTT. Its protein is CASSKAGREPDTQYF.